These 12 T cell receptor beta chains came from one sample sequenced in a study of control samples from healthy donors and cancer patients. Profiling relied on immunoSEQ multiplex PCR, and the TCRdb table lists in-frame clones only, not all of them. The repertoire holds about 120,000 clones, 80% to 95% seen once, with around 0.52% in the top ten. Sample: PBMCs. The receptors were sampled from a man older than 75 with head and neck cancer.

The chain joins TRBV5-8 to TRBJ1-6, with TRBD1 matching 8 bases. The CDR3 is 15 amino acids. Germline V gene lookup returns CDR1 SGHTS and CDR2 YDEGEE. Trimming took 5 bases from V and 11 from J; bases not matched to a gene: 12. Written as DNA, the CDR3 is TGTGCCAGCAGTTTTACAGGGGGAAGAGAGACACCCCTCCACTTT. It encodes CASSFTGGRETPLHF.

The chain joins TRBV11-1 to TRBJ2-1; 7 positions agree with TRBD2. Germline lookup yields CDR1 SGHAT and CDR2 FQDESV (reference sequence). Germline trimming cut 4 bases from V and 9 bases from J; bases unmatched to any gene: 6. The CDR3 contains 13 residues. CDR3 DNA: TGTGCCAGCAGCTATACTAGCGTGGTTGAGCAGTTCTTC. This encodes CASSYTSVVEQFF.

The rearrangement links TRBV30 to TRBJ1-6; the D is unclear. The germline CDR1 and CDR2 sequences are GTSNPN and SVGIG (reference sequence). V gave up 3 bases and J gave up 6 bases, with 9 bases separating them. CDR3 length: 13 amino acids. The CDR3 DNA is TGTGCCTGGAGCAGTCGCTCTAATTCACCCCTCCACTTT. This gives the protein CAWSSRSNSPLHF. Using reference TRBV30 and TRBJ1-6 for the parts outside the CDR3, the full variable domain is SQTIHQWPATLVQPVGSPLSLECTVEGTSNPNLYWYRQAAGRGLQLLFYSVGIGQISSEVPQNLSASRPQDRQFILSSKKLLLSDSGFYLCAWSSRSNSPLHFGNGTRLTVT.

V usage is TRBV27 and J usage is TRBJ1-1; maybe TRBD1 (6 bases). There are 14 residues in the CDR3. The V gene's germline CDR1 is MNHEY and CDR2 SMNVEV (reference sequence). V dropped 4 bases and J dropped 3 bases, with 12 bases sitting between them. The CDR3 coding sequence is TGTGCCAGCAGTTGGTTGGACAGTCACACTGAAGCTTTCTTT. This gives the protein CASSWLDSHTEAFF.

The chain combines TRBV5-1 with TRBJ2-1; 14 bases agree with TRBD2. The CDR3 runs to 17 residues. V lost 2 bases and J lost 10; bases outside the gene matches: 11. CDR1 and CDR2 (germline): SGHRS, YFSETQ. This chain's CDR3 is CASSFKTGTSGGDEQFF. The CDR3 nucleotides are TGCGCCAGCAGCTTCAAAACCGGGACTAGCGGGGGTGACGAGCAGTTCTTC. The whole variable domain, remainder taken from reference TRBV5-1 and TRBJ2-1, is KAGVTQTPRYLIKTRGQQVTLSCSPISGHRSVSWYQQTPGQGLQFLFEYFSETQRNKGNFPGRFSGRQFSNSRSEMNVSTLELGDSALYLCASSFKTGTSGGDEQFFGPGTRLTVL.

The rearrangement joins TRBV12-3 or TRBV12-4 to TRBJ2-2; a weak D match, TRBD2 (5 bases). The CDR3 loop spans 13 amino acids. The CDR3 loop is CVTRAPNTGELFF. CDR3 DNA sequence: TGTGTCACGCGGGCCCCAAACACCGGGGAGCTGTTTTTT.

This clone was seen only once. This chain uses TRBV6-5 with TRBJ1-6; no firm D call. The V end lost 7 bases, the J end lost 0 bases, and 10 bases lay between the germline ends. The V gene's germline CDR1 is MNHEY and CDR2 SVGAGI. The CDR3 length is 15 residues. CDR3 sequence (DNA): TGTGCCAGCATCCAAAACCTCTCCTATAATTCACCCCTCCACTTT. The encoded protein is CASIQNLSYNSPLHF.

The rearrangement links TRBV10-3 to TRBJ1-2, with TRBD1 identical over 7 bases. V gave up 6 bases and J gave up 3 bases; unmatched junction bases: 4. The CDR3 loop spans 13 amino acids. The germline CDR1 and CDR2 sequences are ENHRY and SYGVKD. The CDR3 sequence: CAIRNTGDYGYTF. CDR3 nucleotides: TGTGCCATCAGGAACACAGGGGACTATGGCTACACCTTC.

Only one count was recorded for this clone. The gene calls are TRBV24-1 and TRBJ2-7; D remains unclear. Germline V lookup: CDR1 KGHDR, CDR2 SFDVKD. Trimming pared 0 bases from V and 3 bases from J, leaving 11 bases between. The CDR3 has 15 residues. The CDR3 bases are TGTGCCACCAGTGATTTGCGGGTAGAGCTCTACGAGCAGTACTTC. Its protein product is CATSDLRVELYEQYF.

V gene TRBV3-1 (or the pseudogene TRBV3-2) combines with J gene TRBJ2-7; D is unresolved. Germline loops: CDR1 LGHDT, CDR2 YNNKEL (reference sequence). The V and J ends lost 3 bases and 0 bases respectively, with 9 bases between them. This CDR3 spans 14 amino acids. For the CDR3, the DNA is TGTGCCAGCAGCCATGGCGTAAGCTCCTACGAGCAGTACTTC. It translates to CASSHGVSSYEQYF.

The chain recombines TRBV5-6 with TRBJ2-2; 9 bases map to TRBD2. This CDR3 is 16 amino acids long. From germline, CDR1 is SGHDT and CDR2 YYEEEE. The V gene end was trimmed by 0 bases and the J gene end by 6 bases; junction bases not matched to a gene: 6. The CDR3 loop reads CASSLGGGRGAGELFF. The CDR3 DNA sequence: TGTGCCAGCAGCTTGGGGGGCGGGAGGGGCGCCGGGGAGCTGTTTTTT.

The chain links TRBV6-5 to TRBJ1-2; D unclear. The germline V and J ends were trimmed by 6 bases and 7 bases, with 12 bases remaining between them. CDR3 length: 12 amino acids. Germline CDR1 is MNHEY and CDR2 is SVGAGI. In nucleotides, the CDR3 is TGTGCCAGCAGGGCCGGGGTTGGTGGCTACACCTTC. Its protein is CASRAGVGGYTF.